The rows below give T cell receptor beta chains drawn from one sample of a study of cytomegalovirus exposure and HLA in healthy donors. Here immunoSEQ multiplex PCR was the method, and the copy in TCRdb shows in-frame clones only, minus some. Counted here are 70,000 to 85,000 clones, roughly 92% occurring once; the ten biggest clones make up approximately 2.1%. The specimen sequenced was PBMCs. The receptor source for this set is a woman between 18 and 30 years old in good health and CMV-seropositive. Each CDR3 is given with its conserved first and last residue. A D gene is named only where the DNA matches it firmly. Expanded clones get a size class; other rows say once, few or many, or leave the size out.

CDR3nt	CDR3aa	abundance	v_gene	d_gene	j_gene
TGTGCCATCAGTGAGGCTCAGGGCTCACCCCTCCACTTT	CAISEAQGSPLHF	.	TRBV10-3	.	TRBJ1-6
TGTGCCAGCAGCTTAGGACTAGCATTTTACGAGCAGTACTTC	CASSLGLAFYEQYF	.	TRBV13	.	TRBJ2-7
TGTGCCGCTCGATCCGGGACTAGCGGGATTGACACAGATACGCAGTATTTT	CAARSGTSGIDTDTQYF	.	TRBV2	TRBD2	TRBJ2-3
TGTGCCAGCAGCTTAGATGGGGGCTCAGATACGCAGTATTTT	CASSLDGGSDTQYF	.	TRBV13	.	TRBJ2-3
TGTGCTAGCAGCTCGGGACTAGCTGCAGATACGCAGTATTTT	CASSSGLAADTQYF	once	TRBV7-7	TRBD2	TRBJ2-3
TGTGCCAGCAGCCAAGACTTATTGGGAAACACCATATATTTT	CASSQDLLGNTIYF	once	TRBV4-2	.	TRBJ1-3
TGTGCCAGCATCAAGGTCTTGGGGGGGCAAGAGACCCAGTACTTC	CASIKVLGGQETQYF	.	TRBV2	TRBD2	TRBJ2-5
TGCAGCGTTGAAGGTCTAAGGGGGCTAGCGGGGTTGACTATCACAGATACGCAGTATTTT	CSVEGLRGLAGLTITDTQYF	.	TRBV29-1	TRBD2	TRBJ2-3
TGTGCCACCAGCAGAGATGGGCTAGCGGGAGTTGAGACCCAGTACTTC	CATSRDGLAGVETQYF	.	TRBV15	TRBD2	TRBJ2-5
TGCGCCAGCAGCCCTGGAGGTAGCTATGGCTACACCTTC	CASSPGGSYGYTF	.	TRBV4-1	.	TRBJ1-2
TGTGCCAGCAGCCGGACTAGCGGGGTTCCAGATACGCAGTATTTT	CASSRTSGVPDTQYF	.	TRBV11-2	TRBD2	TRBJ2-3
TGTGCCAGCAGCCCGGGACAGCGGGGGGCCACCACAGATACGCAGTATTTT	CASSPGQRGATTDTQYF	.	TRBV13	TRBD2	TRBJ2-3
TGTGCCAGCAGCCGTGACCTGGGGGGGGTCGGTGGCTACACCTTC	CASSRDLGGVGGYTF	.	TRBV28	.	TRBJ1-2
TGTGCCAGCAGCTTAGGAGACAGGGTACAGACCGGGGAGCTGTTTTTT	CASSLGDRVQTGELFF	.	TRBV7-8	TRBD1	TRBJ2-2
TGTGCCAGCAGTGACTCTTCGGTGGATCAGCCCCAGCATTTT	CASSDSSVDQPQHF	few	TRBV6-4	.	TRBJ1-5
TGCGCCAGCAGTCAACCCGGGTGGACAGTGGGAGAGGAGCAGCCCCAGCATTTT	CASSQPGWTVGEEQPQHF	.	TRBV23-1	.	TRBJ1-5
TGCGCCAGCAGCCAAGTGCGAGGAGATAACTATGGCTACACCTTC	CASSQVRGDNYGYTF	.	TRBV4-3	.	TRBJ1-2
TGTGCCAGTAGTTTGGGACTAGCGGGGCCGGATACGCAGTATTTT	CASSLGLAGPDTQYF	.	TRBV19	TRBD2	TRBJ2-3
TGCGCCAGCAGCTTGGAGGGGACAGGGGGTCGAGAGACCCAGTACTTC	CASSLEGTGGRETQYF	.	TRBV5-1	TRBD1	TRBJ2-5
TGTGCCAGCAGCCATGGGGGACTGCCGGCGGGGCAGTACTTC	CASSHGGLPAGQYF	.	TRBV27	.	TRBJ2-7
TGTGCCAGCAGCGTAGGGACAGGGGACTACGAGCAGTACTTC	CASSVGTGDYEQYF	.	TRBV9	TRBD1	TRBJ2-7
TGTGCCAGCAGACCAGCGGCTAGCGGGAGTTTGTTCTCCGAGCAGTACTTC	CASRPAASGSLFSEQYF	.	TRBV11-2	TRBD2	TRBJ2-7
TGCGCCAGCAGCTTAATCGGCTCTGGAAACACCATATATTTT	CASSLIGSGNTIYF	.	TRBV5-1	.	TRBJ1-3
TGTGCCAGCAGCCGCGCCTCCGGGACTAGCGGCTACGAGCAGTACTTC	CASSRASGTSGYEQYF	.	TRBV5-4	TRBD2	TRBJ2-7
TGCGCCAGCAGCCGTAGTTTAGCAGATACGCAGTATTTT	CASSRSLADTQYF	.	TRBV4-1	.	TRBJ2-3
TGTGCCAGCAGTGAAGCGCTTGTATGGGGGGTGGGGGAAGAGACCCAGTACTTC	CASSEALVWGVGEETQYF	.	TRBV2	.	TRBJ2-5
TGTGCCAGCAGCCAAAGCCAGGGACGCCGGGGGAAGCCCTACGAGCAGTACTTC	CASSQSQGRRGKPYEQYF	.	TRBV14	.	TRBJ2-7
TGTGCCAGCTCACCGCATCCGGGTGATGTCTCTGGAAACACCATATATTTT	CASSPHPGDVSGNTIYF	.	TRBV18	.	TRBJ1-3